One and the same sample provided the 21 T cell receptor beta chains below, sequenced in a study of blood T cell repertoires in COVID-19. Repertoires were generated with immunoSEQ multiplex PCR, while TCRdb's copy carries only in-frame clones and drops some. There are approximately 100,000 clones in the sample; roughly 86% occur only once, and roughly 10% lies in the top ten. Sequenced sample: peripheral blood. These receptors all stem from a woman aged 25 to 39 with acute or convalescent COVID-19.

As DNA, the CDR3 is TGTGCCAGCAGCTTAGCCTCCCGGGGGGTACGATACAATGAGCAGTTCTTC. Translation gives CASSLASRGVRYNEQFF. The chain links TRBV7-9 to TRBJ2-1, with 7 positions matching TRBD2. Germline CDR1 is SEHNR and CDR2 is FQNEAQ (reference sequence). The CDR3 has 17 residues. V lost 0 bases and J lost 4; bases outside the gene matches: 9.

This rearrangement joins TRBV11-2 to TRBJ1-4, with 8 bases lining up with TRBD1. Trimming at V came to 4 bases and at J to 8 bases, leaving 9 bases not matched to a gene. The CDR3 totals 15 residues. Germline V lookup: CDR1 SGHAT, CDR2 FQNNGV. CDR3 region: CASSSLQGAREKLFF. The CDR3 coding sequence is TGTGCCAGCAGCTCCCTTCAGGGGGCAAGGGAAAAACTGTTTTTT.

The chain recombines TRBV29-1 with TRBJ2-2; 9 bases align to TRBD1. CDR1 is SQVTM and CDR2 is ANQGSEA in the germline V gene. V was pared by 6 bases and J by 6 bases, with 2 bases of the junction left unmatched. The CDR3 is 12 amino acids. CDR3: CSVGQGSGELFF. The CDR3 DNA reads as TGCAGCGTCGGACAGGGGTCCGGGGAGCTGTTTTTT.

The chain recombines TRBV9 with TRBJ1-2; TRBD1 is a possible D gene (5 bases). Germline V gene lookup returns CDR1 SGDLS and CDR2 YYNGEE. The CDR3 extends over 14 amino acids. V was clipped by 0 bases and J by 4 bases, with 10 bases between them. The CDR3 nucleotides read TGTGCCAGCAGCGTAGCGGGGGGTGTCTATGGCTACACCTTC. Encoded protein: CASSVAGGVYGYTF.

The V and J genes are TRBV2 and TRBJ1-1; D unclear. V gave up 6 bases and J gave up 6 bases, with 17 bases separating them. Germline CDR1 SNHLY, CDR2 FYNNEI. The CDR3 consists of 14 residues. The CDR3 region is CASRPQPPGSEAFF. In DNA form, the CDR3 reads TGTGCCAGCAGACCACAGCCTCCGGGGTCTGAAGCTTTCTTT.

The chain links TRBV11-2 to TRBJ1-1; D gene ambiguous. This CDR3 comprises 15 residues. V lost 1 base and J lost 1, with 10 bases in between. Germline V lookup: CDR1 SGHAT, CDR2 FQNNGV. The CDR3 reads CASSLGQSTNTEAFF. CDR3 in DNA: TGTGCCAGCAGCTTAGGGCAGTCAACGAACACTGAAGCTTTCTTT.

The CDR3 loop is CASSSQVNSPLHF. CDR3 DNA sequence: TGTGCCAGCAGCTCACAAGTCAATTCACCCCTCCACTTT. The chain joins TRBV7-8 to TRBJ1-6; D remains ambiguous. This CDR3 spans 13 amino acids. CDR1 is SGHVS, CDR2 FQNEAQ, per germline. The V and J ends lost 4 bases and 7 bases respectively, with 8 bases between them.

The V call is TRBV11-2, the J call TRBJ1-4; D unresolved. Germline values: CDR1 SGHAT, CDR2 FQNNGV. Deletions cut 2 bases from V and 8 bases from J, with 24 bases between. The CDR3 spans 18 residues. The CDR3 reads CASSLLLFAGLSGEKLFF. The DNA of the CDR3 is TGTGCCAGCAGCTTATTGCTTTTCGCTGGGTTGTCAGGCGAAAAACTGTTTTTT.

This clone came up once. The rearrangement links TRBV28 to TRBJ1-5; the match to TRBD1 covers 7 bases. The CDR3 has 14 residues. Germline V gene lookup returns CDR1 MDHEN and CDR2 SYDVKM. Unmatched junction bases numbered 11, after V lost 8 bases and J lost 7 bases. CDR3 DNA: TGTGCCAGCCGAGGGACAGCGGCACGGCAGCCCCAGCATTTT. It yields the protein CASRGTAARQPQHF.

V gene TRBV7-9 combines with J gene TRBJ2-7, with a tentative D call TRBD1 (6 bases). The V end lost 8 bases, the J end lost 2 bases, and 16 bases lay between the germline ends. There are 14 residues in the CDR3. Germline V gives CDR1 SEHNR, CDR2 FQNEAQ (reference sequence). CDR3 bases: TGTGCCAGCTCGGGGACACCCCCCCCCTACGAGCAGTACTTC. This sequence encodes CASSGTPPPYEQYF.

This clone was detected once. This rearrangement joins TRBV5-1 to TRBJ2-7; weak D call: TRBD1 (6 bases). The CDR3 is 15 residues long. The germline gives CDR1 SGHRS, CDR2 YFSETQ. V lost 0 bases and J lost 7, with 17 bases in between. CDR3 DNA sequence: TGCGCCAGCAGCTTGGGACTACAGGGTAATGGTGAGCAGTACTTC. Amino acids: CASSLGLQGNGEQYF. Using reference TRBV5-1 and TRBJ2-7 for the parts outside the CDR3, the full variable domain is KAGVTQTPRYLIKTRGQQVTLSCSPISGHRSVSWYQQTPGQGLQFLFEYFSETQRNKGNFPGRFSGRQFSNSRSEMNVSTLELGDSALYLCASSLGLQGNGEQYFGPGTRLTVT.

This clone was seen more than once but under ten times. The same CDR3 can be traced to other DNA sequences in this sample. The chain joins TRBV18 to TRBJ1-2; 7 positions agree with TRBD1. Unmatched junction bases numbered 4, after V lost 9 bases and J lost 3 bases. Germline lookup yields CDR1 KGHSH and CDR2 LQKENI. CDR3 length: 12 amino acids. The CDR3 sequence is CASRTGDYGYTF. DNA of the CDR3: TGTGCCAGTCGAACAGGGGACTATGGCTACACCTTC.

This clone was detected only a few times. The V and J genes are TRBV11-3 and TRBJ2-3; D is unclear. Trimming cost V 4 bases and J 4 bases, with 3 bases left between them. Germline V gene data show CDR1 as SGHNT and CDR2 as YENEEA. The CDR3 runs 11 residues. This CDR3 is CASSSADTQYF. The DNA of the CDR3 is TGTGCCAGCAGCTCCGCAGATACGCAGTATTTT.

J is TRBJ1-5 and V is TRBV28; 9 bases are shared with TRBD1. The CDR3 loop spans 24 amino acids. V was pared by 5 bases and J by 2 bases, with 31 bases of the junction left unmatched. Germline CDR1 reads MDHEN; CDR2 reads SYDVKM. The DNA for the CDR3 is TGTGCCAGCAGTACGGACTCCAACTCGGGACAGGGATTATCTCAGAAGTGGGGCAATCAGCCCCAGCATTTT. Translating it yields CASSTDSNSGQGLSQKWGNQPQHF.

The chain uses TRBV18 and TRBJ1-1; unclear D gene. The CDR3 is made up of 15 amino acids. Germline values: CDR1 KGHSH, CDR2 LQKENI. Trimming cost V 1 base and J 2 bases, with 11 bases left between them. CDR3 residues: CASSPHSTPNTEAFF. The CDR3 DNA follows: TGTGCCAGCTCACCACACAGTACCCCTAACACTGAAGCTTTCTTT.

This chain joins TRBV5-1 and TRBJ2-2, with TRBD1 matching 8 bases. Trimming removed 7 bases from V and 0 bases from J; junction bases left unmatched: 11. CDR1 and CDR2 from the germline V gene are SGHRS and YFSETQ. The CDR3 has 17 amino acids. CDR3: CASSTTGRGPNTGELFF. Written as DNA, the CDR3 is TGCGCCAGCTCAACCACAGGCAGGGGGCCGAACACCGGGGAGCTGTTTTTT. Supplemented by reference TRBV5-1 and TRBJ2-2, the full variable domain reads KAGVTQTPRYLIKTRGQQVTLSCSPISGHRSVSWYQQTPGQGLQFLFEYFSETQRNKGNFPGRFSGRQFSNSRSEMNVSTLELGDSALYLCASSTTGRGPNTGELFFGEGSRLTVL.

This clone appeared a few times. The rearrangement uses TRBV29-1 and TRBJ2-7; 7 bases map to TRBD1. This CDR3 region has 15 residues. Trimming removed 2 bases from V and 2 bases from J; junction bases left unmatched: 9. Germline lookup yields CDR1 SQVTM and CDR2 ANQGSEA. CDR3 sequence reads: CSVESMTGLAYEQYF. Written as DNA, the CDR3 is TGCAGCGTTGAATCTATGACAGGGCTCGCCTACGAGCAGTACTTC.

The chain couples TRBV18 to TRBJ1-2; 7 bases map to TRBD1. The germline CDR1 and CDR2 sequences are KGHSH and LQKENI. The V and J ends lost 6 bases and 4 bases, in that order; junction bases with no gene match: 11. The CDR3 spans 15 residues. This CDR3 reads CASSAPGQPIYGYTF. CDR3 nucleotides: TGTGCCAGCTCCGCGCCGGGACAGCCCATCTATGGCTACACCTTC.

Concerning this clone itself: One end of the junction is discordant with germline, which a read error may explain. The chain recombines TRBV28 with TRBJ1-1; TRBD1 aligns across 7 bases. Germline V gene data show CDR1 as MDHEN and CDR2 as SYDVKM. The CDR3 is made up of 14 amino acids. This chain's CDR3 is CASSLFDRAHEAFF. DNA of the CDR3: TGTGCCAGCAGCTTATTCGACAGGGCCCATGAAGCTTTCTTT.

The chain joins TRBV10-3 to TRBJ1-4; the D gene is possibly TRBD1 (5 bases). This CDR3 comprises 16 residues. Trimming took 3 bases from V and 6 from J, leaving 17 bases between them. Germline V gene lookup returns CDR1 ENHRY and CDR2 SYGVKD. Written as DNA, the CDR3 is TGTGCCATCAGTGACCAAGCCGGGACTACCGATGAAAAACTGTTTTTT. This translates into CAISDQAGTTDEKLFF.

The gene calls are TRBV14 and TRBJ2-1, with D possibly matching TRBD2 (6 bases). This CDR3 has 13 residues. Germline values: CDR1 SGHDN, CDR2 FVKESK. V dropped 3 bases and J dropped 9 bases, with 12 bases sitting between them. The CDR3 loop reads CASSQELASEQFF. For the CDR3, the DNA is TGTGCCAGCAGCCAGGAACTAGCCAGTGAGCAGTTCTTC.